This TCR beta chain emerged from a study of blood T cell repertoires in COVID-19. Study-wide background: Samples came from the United States, Italy and Spain, spanning acute and convalescent COVID-19. T cells, B-cell-depleted T cells, or PBMCs supplied cDNA or gDNA.

Per the study methods: It was from reference gene primer amplification that nucleated cell counts were estimated. The data were produced by immunoSEQ multiplex PCR, yet TCRdb's version contains in-frame clones alone and is incomplete. V, J and clone size are those of that table, while D and trimming were read from the DNA. The sample shows approximately 41,000 clones, approximately 88% of them seen only once. Germline V gene data show CDR1 as GTSNPN and CDR2 as SVGIG (reference sequence). There are 13 residues in the CDR3. The V gene end was trimmed by 4 bases and the J gene end by 5 bases; junction bases not matched to a gene: 6.

V is TRBV30 and J is TRBJ1-2; TRBD1 matches at 8 bases. The receptor comes from a woman in her forties with acute or convalescent COVID-19. The sample consisted of peripheral blood. The DNA for the CDR3 is TGTGCCTGGAATGGACAGGGCGTTTATGGCTACACCTTC. It codes for CAWNGQGVYGYTF.